This TCR beta chain was found in a study of vaccination effects on CD4 cells after COVID-19. This table comes from immunoSEQ multiplex PCR, and its TCRdb copy is limited to in-frame clones, with some not included. Among about 24,000 clones, approximately 83% were seen once, and the ten largest hold about a tenth. As regards this clone: Its antigen is currently unknown.

General observations from the study: Convalescent patients were scarce, and early post-infection timepoints were absent. Healthy vaccinees had only 1 of 255 vaccine-induced clones cross-react with common cold coronaviruses. Clonal contraction was marked in infection- and vaccine-induced clones late after vaccination.

The ViraFEST assay expanded antigen-specific CD4+ T cells with viral peptide pools before sequencing. The culture ran for 9 to 11 days, and then CD4+ T cells were isolated. Vaccine recipients lacked prior SARS-CoV-2 infection and had negative nucleocapsid antibodies. A density of roughly 2 million PBMC per well was used; these cells were cultured with roughly 10 IU/ml IL-2 and about 10 ug/ml peptides. Between the trimmed V and J ends, which lost 2 bases and 3 bases, there was a span of 7 bases. The CDR3 covers 13 residues. Germline values: CDR1 SGHTA, CDR2 FQGNSA. The V gene is TRBV7-2, the J gene TRBJ1-2; the D is unclear. The source of this sequence is a human donor who received a COVID-19 vaccine. The sequencing here drew on CD4+ T cells from PBMCs cultured with HCoV-NL63 spike peptides, taken before COVID-19 vaccination. The CDR3 DNA reads as TGTGCCAGCAGCTTAACCGAATACTATGGCTACACCTTC. Translating gives CASSLTEYYGYTF.